The T cell receptor (beta chain) described here comes from a study of blood T cell repertoires in COVID-19. For the study at large: Sources were T cells, B-cell-depleted T cells, or PBMCs; the material itself was cDNA or gDNA.

Original processing notes: Cell counts per sample came from amplifying reference gene primers. Clones were read by immunoSEQ multiplex PCR, and TCRdb kept only the in-frame ones, dropping some. The D gene and trimming were derived from the DNA, and the V and J assignments and clone size from that table. Here the sample spans about 260,000 clones, about 81% being singletons. Cohorts were determined from participant-reported clinical history. The specimen was PBMCs or T cells enriched from blood (not recorded which). The sequence was obtained from a man aged 25 to 40 with acute COVID-19.

CDR3 region: CASTPPGLAGGSSYNEQFF. The CDR3 bases are TGTGCCAGCACCCCACCCGGGCTAGCGGGAGGAAGCTCCTACAATGAGCAGTTCTTC. The J gene is TRBJ2-1, the V gene TRBV11-3; 11 bases align to TRBD2. The germline V gene encodes CDR1 SGHNT and CDR2 YENEEA. The junction had 14 bases not matched to a gene; V was cut back by 7 bases and J by 0 bases. CDR3 size: 19 residues. The full variable domain, rest sourced from reference TRBV11-3 and TRBJ2-1, is EAGVVQSPRYKIIEKKQPVAFWCNPISGHNTLYWYLQNLGQGPELLIRYENEEAVDDSQLPKDRFSAERLKGVDSTLKIQPAELGDSAVYLCASTPPGLAGGSSYNEQFFGPGTRLTVL.